The present T cell receptor (beta chain) was sequenced within a study of control samples from healthy donors and cancer patients. Only in-frame clones appear in the TCRdb table, and some are missing; sequencing was by immunoSEQ multiplex PCR. Here the sample spans 130,000 or so clones, nearly 90% being singletons. Trimming cost V 0 bases and J 8 bases; bases outside gene matches: 9. CDR1 is MGHRA and CDR2 is YSYEKL in the germline V gene. CDR3 size: 16 residues. The chain employs TRBV4-1 and TRBJ2-1, with 8 bases that match TRBD2. This TCR came from a man over 45 with head and neck cancer. Sequencing was carried out using PBMCs. This chain's CDR3 is CASSQESVAGWYEQFF. CDR3 DNA sequence: TGCGCCAGCAGCCAAGAGTCGGTAGCGGGGTGGTATGAGCAGTTCTTC.